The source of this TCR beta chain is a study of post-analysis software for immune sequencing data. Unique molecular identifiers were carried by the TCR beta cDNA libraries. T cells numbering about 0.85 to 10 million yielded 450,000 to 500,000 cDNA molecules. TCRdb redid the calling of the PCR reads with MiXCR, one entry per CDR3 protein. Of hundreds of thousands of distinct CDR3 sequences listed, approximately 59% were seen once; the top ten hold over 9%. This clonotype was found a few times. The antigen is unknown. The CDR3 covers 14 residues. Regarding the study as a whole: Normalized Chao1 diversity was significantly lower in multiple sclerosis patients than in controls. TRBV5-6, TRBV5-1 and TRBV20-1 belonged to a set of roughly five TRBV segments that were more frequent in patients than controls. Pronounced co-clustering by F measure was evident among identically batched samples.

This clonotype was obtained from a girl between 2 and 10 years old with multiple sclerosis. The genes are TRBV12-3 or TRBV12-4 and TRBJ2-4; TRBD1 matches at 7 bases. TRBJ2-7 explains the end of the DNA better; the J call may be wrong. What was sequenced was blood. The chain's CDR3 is CASTRDSRGSEQYF. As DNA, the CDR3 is TGTGCCAGCACCCGGGACAGCCGAGGGAGCGAGCAGTACTTC.